This T cell receptor beta chain was retrieved from a study of T cell clusters in autoimmune cytopenias. Multiplex touch-down PCR amplified TRB using TRB-A and TRB-B pools in one tube. Reanalyzing the multiplex PCR reads, TCRdb keeps one entry per CDR3 protein, without DNA. The sample's table shows about 7,000 distinct CDR3 sequences. The CDR3 runs to 14 residues. TRB amplification used approximately 0.25 ug of peripheral blood genomic DNA. The same sample was also studied in work on T cell repertoires in aging, cancer and after chemotherapy. In that study: Donor ages fell into six groups from 30 or younger up to 70 or older. Clear clonal overlap appeared across healthy donor samples taken over several months to years. Untreated cancer patients had significantly lower blood TCR diversity than age-matched healthy donors.

This TCR was sampled from a human donor in good health. This sequence joins TRBV5-7 and TRBJ1-2; no DNA is available, so the TRBD1 call from TCRdb remains unchecked. TRBV5-7 is classed as an ORF, of uncertain function. The sequenced sample was peripheral blood. The CDR3 spells CASSSQRQSYGYTF.